Each of the 17 T cell receptor beta chains below was sequenced from the same sample in a study of cytomegalovirus exposure and HLA in healthy donors (dated by TCRdb to 2015 to 2018). Library method: the immunoSEQ multiplex PCR assay. For the multiplex PCR, a mixture combining 60 forward primers for TCR Vbeta segments and 13 reverse primers for TCR Jbeta segments was used. Entries here come from immuneACCESS through TCRdb and include only in-frame sequences with V and J called. Some clones fail to appear in such tables; in the studies checked, an unresolved V gene covers under half of the shortfall, and the cause of the remainder is unknown. This sample holds approximately 160,000 clones; about two thirds were observed only once. The ten top clones hold 4% to 5.5% of the sample. Sequencing used PBMCs. The source is a woman aged 18-29 years in good health and CMV-seropositive.

Here the CDR3 reads CASSMGPDTQYF. CDR3 nucleotide sequence: TGCGCCAGCAGTATGGGCCCAGATACGCAGTATTTT. The chain joins TRBV10-1 to TRBJ2-3; D unresolved. Germline CDR1 is WNHNN and CDR2 is SYGVQD (reference sequence). Trimming took off 5 bases at V and 4 bases at J, with 7 bases between the two ends. The CDR3 contains 12 residues.

The V call is TRBV6-5, the J call TRBJ1-2; tentative D call: TRBD1 (5 bases). Germline CDR1 and CDR2: MNHEY and SVGAGI. This CDR3 comprises 15 residues. Trimming stripped 5 bases from V and 5 bases from J, with 18 bases between. The CDR3 protein is CASSQGTDVGYGYTF. The DNA for the CDR3 is TGTGCCAGCAGTCAAGGGACTGACGTCGGGTATGGCTACACCTTC.

The rearrangement uses TRBV28 and TRBJ1-5; 8 nucleotides line up with TRBD1. Germline values: CDR1 MDHEN, CDR2 SYDVKM. The CDR3 sequence is 16 residues long. The J segment lost 1 base and the V segment lost 8 bases, leaving 10 bases of the junction unmatched. CDR3 bases: TGTGCCAGCGGGGCCGGGACAGGATCGAGCAATCAGCCCCAGCATTTT. It yields the protein CASGAGTGSSNQPQHF.

The chain combines TRBV4-2 with TRBJ1-4, with 10 positions matching TRBD1. The CDR3 runs 15 residues. The V and J ends lost 5 bases and 5 bases, in that order; junction bases with no gene match: 5. Germline CDR1 LGHNA, CDR2 YNFKEQ. CDR3 residues: CASSAGDRGNEKLFF. CDR3 nucleotide sequence: TGTGCCAGCAGCGCGGGGGACAGGGGAAATGAAAAACTGTTTTTT.

The V and J genes are TRBV2 and TRBJ1-4, with 7 bases aligning to TRBD1. The J segment lost 0 bases and the V segment lost 6 bases, leaving 4 bases of the junction unmatched. Germline CDR1 is SNHLY and CDR2 is FYNNEI. This CDR3 comprises 15 residues. Here the CDR3 DNA reads TGTGCCAGCAGGCATCAGGGGGCAACTAATGAAAAACTGTTTTTT. It translates to CASRHQGATNEKLFF.

This sequence joins TRBV18 and TRBJ1-4, with TRBD1 identical over 9 bases. CDR3 length equals 14 residues. V shed 2 bases and J 13 bases; nucleotides not matched to a gene: 8. Germline CDR1 is KGHSH and CDR2 is LQKENI. As DNA, the CDR3 is TGTGCCAGCTCACCAACACCGGGACAGGGCACACTGTTTTTT. Its protein is CASSPTPGQGTLFF.

This clone was seen a single time. The chain couples TRBV30 to TRBJ2-5; D is perhaps TRBD1 (6 bases). CDR1 GTSNPN and CDR2 SVGIG come from the germline V gene (reference sequence). There are 15 residues in the CDR3. V was shortened by 2 bases and J by 5 bases, with 18 bases between the two germline ends. The CDR3 region is CAWSRGLRESETQYF. Here the CDR3 DNA reads TGTGCCTGGAGTAGGGGGTTAAGGGAGTCCGAGACCCAGTACTTC.

The chain links TRBV2 to TRBJ1-2; 8 nucleotides agree with TRBD1. The V and J ends lost 4 bases and 4 bases, in that order; junction bases with no gene match: 5. Looked up from germline, CDR1 is SNHLY and CDR2 is FYNNEI. This CDR3 is 14 amino acids long. The CDR3: CASSVDRVGYGYTF. CDR3 bases: TGTGCCAGCAGTGTGGACAGGGTGGGCTATGGCTACACCTTC. Combining the CDR3 with reference TRBV2 and TRBJ1-2 gives the whole variable domain EPEVTQTPSHQVTQMGQEVILRCVPISNHLYFYWYRQILGQKVEFLVSFYNNEISEKSEIFDDQFSVERPDGSNFTLKIRSTKLEDSAMYFCASSVDRVGYGYTFGSGTRLTVV.

This sequence joins TRBV4-1 and TRBJ1-5; 7 bases line up with TRBD1. CDR3 length: 15 amino acids. Germline V gene data show CDR1 as MGHRA and CDR2 as YSYEKL. Losses at the gene ends were 0 bases for V and 4 bases for J; bases not matched to a gene: 3. CDR3 region: CASSQENRGNQPQHF. CDR3 nucleotide sequence: TGCGCCAGCAGCCAAGAAAACAGGGGAAATCAGCCCCAGCATTTT.

The chain combines TRBV18 with TRBJ2-7, with 9 bases lining up with TRBD2. V lost 0 bases, J lost 6 bases, and 9 bases stayed unmatched. Germline CDR1 is KGHSH and CDR2 is LQKENI. The CDR3 extends over 16 amino acids. CDR3 DNA sequence: TGTGCCAGCTCACCACCCGGACTAGCGCGATTCGGCGAGCAGTACTTC. Amino acids: CASSPPGLARFGEQYF.

The chain carries TRBV5-8 and TRBJ1-1, with 9 bases matching TRBD1. V lost 2 bases and J lost 6; bases outside the gene matches: 8. The CDR3 runs to 15 residues. The germline V gene has CDR1 SGHTS and CDR2 YDEGEE. CDR3 sequence: CASSFGDREGSEAFF. Here the CDR3 DNA reads TGTGCCAGCAGCTTCGGGGACAGGGAAGGATCTGAAGCTTTCTTT.

The genes are TRBV5-1 and TRBJ1-2; D unresolved. Germline V gene data show CDR1 as SGHRS and CDR2 as YFSETQ. This CDR3 spans 13 amino acids. V lost 2 bases to trimming and J lost 4 bases, with 9 bases between them. In DNA form, the CDR3 reads TGCGCCAGCAGCTTCGCGGGAACCTATGGCTACACCTTC. Protein product: CASSFAGTYGYTF.

The gene calls are TRBV9 and TRBJ1-1, with unresolved D. Germline CDR1 reads SGDLS; CDR2 reads YYNGEE. Deletions cut 2 bases from V and 3 bases from J, with 14 bases between. The CDR3 covers 15 residues. CDR3 nucleotides: TGTGCCAGCAGCGTCTTAGGAGCGAGGGACACTGAAGCTTTCTTT. Its protein is CASSVLGARDTEAFF.

The gene calls are TRBV7-6 and TRBJ2-5, with 7 nucleotides matching TRBD1. The CDR3 is made up of 14 amino acids. In germline, CDR1 is SGHVS, CDR2 FNYEAQ. Trimming removed 5 bases from V and 5 bases from J; junction bases left unmatched: 8. As DNA, the CDR3 is TGTGCCAGCAGCCCGGACAGGACGCTGGAGACCCAGTACTTC. Translation gives CASSPDRTLETQYF.

The chain couples TRBV25-1 to TRBJ2-4; D remains unclear. CDR3 length: 17 residues. CDR1 MGHDK and CDR2 SYGVNS come from the germline V gene. The ends were cut back, 0 bases at V and 0 bases at J, with 12 bases in the middle. CDR3 residues: CASSEYARRLAKNIQYF. CDR3 coding DNA: TGTGCCAGCAGTGAATATGCACGGAGACTAGCCAAAAACATTCAGTACTTC.

The chain has TRBV6-1 and TRBJ1-1, with a possible D match to TRBD1 (5 bases). Trimming took 3 bases from V and 1 from J, leaving 15 bases between them. CDR1 MNHNS and CDR2 SASEGT come from the germline V gene. The CDR3 runs to 16 residues. CDR3 amino acids: CASSDQGLAGNTEAFF. The CDR3 nucleotides are TGTGCCAGCAGTGATCAGGGTTTAGCAGGGAACACTGAAGCTTTCTTT.

This clone occurred once. The chain employs TRBV18 and TRBJ2-3, with D maybe TRBD1 (5 bases). V lost 0 bases and J lost 2, with 12 bases in between. CDR1 KGHSH and CDR2 LQKENI come from the germline V gene. CDR3 length: 16 amino acids. This CDR3 is CASSPPVQGFTDTQYF. The CDR3, as DNA: TGTGCCAGCTCACCACCGGTTCAGGGATTCACAGATACGCAGTATTTT.